The clone carrying this T cell receptor (beta chain) has more than one count but fewer than ten. V shed 0 bases, J shed 0 bases, and the junction held 14 bases outside the gene matches. The CDR3 sequence is 19 residues long. CDR1 and CDR2 (germline): MGHRA, YSYEKL. This sample's TCRbeta library carried unique molecular identifier barcodes. TCRdb used MiXCR to reprocess the PCR reads, holding one entry per CDR3 protein. The sample shows nearly 400,000 distinct CDR3 sequences, approximately 20% of them seen only once. The sample comes from a study of T-cell reconstitution after alpha-beta-depleted transplantation in children.

This receptor was taken from a human donor who donated a stem cell graft to a child with acute myeloid leukemia. This sample comprised PBMCs from the stem cell graft donor, obtained from the stem cell graft. The chain links TRBV4-1 to TRBJ2-7; 7 positions agree with TRBD1. Here the CDR3 reads CASSQDMGKGATFSYEQYF. The CDR3 DNA is TGCGCCAGCAGCCAAGATATGGGGAAGGGGGCTACTTTCTCCTACGAGCAGTACTTC.